This T cell receptor (beta chain) emerged from a study of early T cells in non-severe SARS-CoV-2 infection (dated by TCRdb to the early 2020s). Context from the whole study: Because TCR sequencing was done on bulk RNA from unsorted whole blood, the alpha and beta chains could not be paired. The research as a whole found: VDJdb matching was skewed toward anti-spike CD8 responses and likely underestimated virus-specific expansions, missing private and CD4 specificities.

In this sample, this clonotype turned up many times. Which antigen it targets is not known. No base quality information exists; no much larger clone differs at one position. Set within a cohort of healthcare workers in London, UK, this nested case-control study involved weekly PCR testing of nasopharyngeal swabs along with blood sampling. Healthcare workers were enrolled in the week of the UK lockdown, from 23 to 31 March 2020, and were followed every week for up to roughly 15 weeks. Spanning cysteine to phenylalanine, the CDR3 consists of 15 amino acids. Only the CDR3 region is kept as DNA, spanning 45 bases read in frame from base 1. Compared with germline, V lacks 2 bases and J lacks 4 bases; bases without a gene match: 2. From the germline V gene (reference sequence), CDR1 is SEHNR and CDR2 is FQNEAQ. Libraries came from 5' RACE. The sequencer was a NextSeq 500. To correct for sequencing error and PCR bias, the TCR library protocol tagged individual cDNA molecules with unique molecular identifiers. TCR alpha and beta chains were both sequenced, and the abundances of alpha and beta sequences in each sample were closely correlated with each other. The original methods were these. Decombinator V4 was used to annotate the V gene, J gene and CDR3 of the TCR sequences. Expanded TCRs were defined as changing significantly between any two time points under a Poisson model with p below 0.0001. TCR abundances were normalised to the total number of TCRs sequenced per sample and expressed as counts per million. TRAV1-2 paired with TRAJ12, TRAJ20 or TRAJ33 defined MAIT TCRs, while TRAV10 paired with TRAJ18 defined iNKT TCRs. VDJdb, accessed 1 November 2021, was searched for CMV, EBV and SARS-CoV-2 annotated TCRs, excluding TCRs annotated for multiple antigens. TCRdb reworked the public reads: Q25 trimming with fastp, MiXCR clone assembly, productive beta chains retained. Identical CDR3 protein sequences are pooled into one entry, listed with their most common genes and DNA. It is TCRdb's table, rather than the study itself, that gives the V and J calls and clone size. The sample contains around 23,000 distinct CDR3 sequences, nearly 5.5% of them found a single time. Together, the top ten hold about 10% of the sample.

The sequence joins TRBV7-9 to TRBJ2-3, and 11 junction bases match TRBD2. The sequence was collected from an adult who was a healthcare worker with PCR-confirmed SARS-CoV-2 infection or an uninfected control (not recorded which). Specimen: whole blood. The CDR3 amino acid sequence is: CASSLTSGSADTQYF. DNA sequence: TGTGCCAGCAGCTTAACTAGCGGGAGTGCAGATACGCAGTATTTT.